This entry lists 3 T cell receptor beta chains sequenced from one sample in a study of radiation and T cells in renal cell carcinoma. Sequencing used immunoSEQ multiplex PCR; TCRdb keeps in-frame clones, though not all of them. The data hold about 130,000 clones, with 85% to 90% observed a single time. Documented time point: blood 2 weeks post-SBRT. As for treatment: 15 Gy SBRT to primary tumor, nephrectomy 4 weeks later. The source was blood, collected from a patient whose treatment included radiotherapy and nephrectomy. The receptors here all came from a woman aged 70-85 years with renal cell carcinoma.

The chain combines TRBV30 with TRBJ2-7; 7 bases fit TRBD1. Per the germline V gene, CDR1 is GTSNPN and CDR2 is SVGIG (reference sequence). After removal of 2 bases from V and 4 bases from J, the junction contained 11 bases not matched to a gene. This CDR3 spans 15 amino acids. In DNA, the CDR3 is TGTGCCTGGAGTAAGCTGGCAGGGGGTCCGTACGAGCAGTACTTC. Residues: CAWSKLAGGPYEQYF. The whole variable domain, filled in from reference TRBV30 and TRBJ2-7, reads SQTIHQWPATLVQPVGSPLSLECTVEGTSNPNLYWYRQAAGRGLQLLFYSVGIGQISSEVPQNLSASRPQDRQFILSSKKLLLSDSGFYLCAWSKLAGGPYEQYFGPGTRLTVT.

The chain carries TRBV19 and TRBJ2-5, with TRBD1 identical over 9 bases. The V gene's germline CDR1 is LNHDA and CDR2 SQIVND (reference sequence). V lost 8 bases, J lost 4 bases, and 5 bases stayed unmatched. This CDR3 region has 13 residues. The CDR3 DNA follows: TGTGCCAGTCGGGACAGGGTAGGAGAGACCCAGTACTTC. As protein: CASRDRVGETQYF. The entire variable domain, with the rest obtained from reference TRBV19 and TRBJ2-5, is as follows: DGGITQSPKYLFRKEGQNVTLSCEQNLNHDAMYWYRQDPGQGLRLIYYSQIVNDFQKGDIAEGYSVSREKKESFPLTVTSAQKNPTAFYLCASRDRVGETQYFGPGTRLLVL.

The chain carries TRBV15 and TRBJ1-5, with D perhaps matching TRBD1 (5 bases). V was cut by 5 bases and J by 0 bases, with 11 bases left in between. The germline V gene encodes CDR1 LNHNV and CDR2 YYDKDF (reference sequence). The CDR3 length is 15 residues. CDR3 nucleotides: TGTGCCACCAGCTCGGACACGTTTAGCAATCAGCCCCAGCATTTT. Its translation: CATSSDTFSNQPQHF.